This TCR beta chain was found in a study of blood T cell repertoires in COVID-19. Overall study: Italy, Spain and the United States were the sources of the convalescent and acute COVID-19 samples. The analysed material was cDNA or gDNA that came from T cells, B-cell-depleted T cells, or PBMCs.

The CDR3 sequence is 16 residues long. The V gene's germline CDR1 is SGHNT and CDR2 YYREEE (reference sequence). The V gene lost 4 bases and the J gene lost 3 bases, with 17 bases spanning the gap. In the authors' methods: Reference gene primer amplification gave estimated nucleated cell counts. TCRdb's table, derived via immunoSEQ multiplex PCR, lists solely in-frame clones and lacks some. That table furnishes V, J and clone size, whereas the DNA furnished D and trimming. The sample includes 60,000 or so clones, around 86% of them seen just once. This chain connects TRBV5-4 to TRBJ2-1; D perhaps matches TRBD2 (6 bases). This clonotype was obtained from a human donor in a cohort sampled during active COVID-19. The source material was peripheral blood. CDR3: CASSRGGTANYNEQFF. In DNA form, the CDR3 reads TGTGCCAGCAGCCGCGGCGGGACGGCGAACTACAATGAGCAGTTCTTC.